Listed below are T cell receptor beta chains from one sample, sequenced in a study of CXCR3-negative and CXCR3-positive naive CD8 T cells. Reanalyzing the 5' RACE reads, TCRdb keeps one entry per CDR3 protein, without DNA. The sample totals 130,000 to 150,000 distinct CDR3 sequences. What was sequenced was naive CXCR3+ CD8+ T cells from blood. These receptors all stem from a human donor in good health. Some clones in this sample may be carry-over from other donors' samples. Each CDR3 is given with its conserved first and last residue.

v_call,j_call,cdr3_aa
TRBV29-1,TRBJ2-5,CSVGPNLGGEEETQYF
TRBV7-9,TRBJ2-1,CASSLDPAYNEQFF
TRBV27,TRBJ2-7,CASSPTGGRAFGEQYF
TRBV19,TRBJ2-1,CASSIPPGGSYNEQFF
TRBV6-5,TRBJ2-7,CASSISDTSYEQYF
TRBV21-1,TRBJ1-1,CASSKVGGVSTEAFF
TRBV6-1,TRBJ2-1,CASSSGTNGVNEQFF
TRBV27,TRBJ2-7,CASSLSRTSGSEQYF
TRBV19,TRBJ1-1,CAGRGEENTEAFF
TRBV28,TRBJ2-5,CASSSPPGTGVVETQYF
TRBV20-1,TRBJ2-1,CSASGVLFYNEQFF
TRBV7-2,TRBJ1-2,CASSFLQGNYGYTF
TRBV5-1,TRBJ2-7,CASSSGVGYEQYF
TRBV5-1,TRBJ1-1,CASSPGTYGEAFF
TRBV7-3,TRBJ2-1,CASSLVAGGEQFF
TRBV7-9,TRBJ1-1,CASSLVEETEAFF
TRBV12-3/TRBV12-4,TRBJ2-7,CASSLDGAPHEQYF
TRBV7-9,TRBJ2-5,CASSSPTVATQYF
TRBV7-9,TRBJ1-2,CASSLEGLALMEGYTF
TRBV20-1,TRBJ2-1,CSARGLADYNEQFF